These 23 T cell receptor beta chains share one sample of origin, sequenced in a study of siplizumab effects on memory and regulatory T cells. TCRdb's copy holds only in-frame clones and misses some; the assay was immunoSEQ multiplex PCR. There are 100,000 or so clones in the sample; 85% to 95% occur only once, and roughly 0.61% lies in the top ten. Source material: Tregs sorted from blood. The receptors come from a human donor in good health.

This chain joins TRBV5-1 and TRBJ2-1; unclear D gene. V was pared by 0 bases and J by 6 bases, with 10 bases between. Germline V CDR1 and CDR2: SGHRS, YFSETQ. The CDR3 consists of 14 residues. The CDR3 protein is CASSLGQVFNEQFF. The CDR3, as DNA: TGCGCCAGCAGCTTGGGCCAGGTGTTCAATGAGCAGTTCTTC. Full variable domain (missing parts from reference TRBV5-1 and TRBJ2-1): KAGVTQTPRYLIKTRGQQVTLSCSPISGHRSVSWYQQTPGQGLQFLFEYFSETQRNKGNFPGRFSGRQFSNSRSEMNVSTLELGDSALYLCASSLGQVFNEQFFGPGTRLTVL.

The chain recombines TRBV6-5 with TRBJ1-1; 8 bases match TRBD1. Germline lookup yields CDR1 MNHEY and CDR2 SVGAGI. J lost 10 bases, V lost 4 bases, and 8 bases had no gene match. This CDR3 has 13 amino acids. CDR3 amino acids: CASSSRTGRGAFF. CDR3 in DNA: TGTGCCAGCAGTTCCCGGACAGGGAGAGGAGCTTTCTTT.

V and J are TRBV5-1 and TRBJ2-7; tentative D call: TRBD2 (6 bases). This CDR3 has 15 residues. Looked up from germline, CDR1 is SGHRS and CDR2 is YFSETQ. The V end was cut by 5 bases, the J end by 6 bases, with 21 bases between. The chain's CDR3 is CASSRDSLTGSEQYF. DNA of the CDR3: TGCGCCAGCAGTCGGGACTCCCTTACGGGCAGCGAGCAGTACTTC.

The chain couples TRBV18 to TRBJ2-7; D remains unclear. Germline loops: CDR1 KGHSH, CDR2 LQKENI. This CDR3 is 15 amino acids long. Trimming pared 3 bases from V and 5 bases from J, leaving 17 bases between. CDR3 DNA sequence: TGTGCCAGCTCACCGGCGTCTCGTCCCCCCCACGAGCAGTACTTC. Its translation is CASSPASRPPHEQYF.

In regard to this clone: Other DNA sequences in this sample translate to the same CDR3. The rearrangement uses TRBV28 and TRBJ2-5; 7 bases are shared with TRBD2. The CDR3 runs 14 residues. The germline V gene has CDR1 MDHEN and CDR2 SYDVKM. The ends lost 4 bases at V and 1 base at J; junction bases unmatched: 3. The CDR3 reads CASSSAGIQETQYF. The CDR3 DNA follows: TGTGCCAGCAGTTCAGCGGGGATCCAAGAGACCCAGTACTTC.

The DNA for the CDR3 is TGTGCCTCCCGCGGTGGGCTTTCCCGAAACTACGAGCAGTACTTC. It encodes CASRGGLSRNYEQYF. V is TRBV19 and J is TRBJ2-7; D unresolved. The V gene lost 11 bases and the J gene lost 3 bases, with 23 bases spanning the gap. The CDR3 extends over 15 amino acids. Germline V gene lookup returns CDR1 LNHDA and CDR2 SQIVND (reference sequence).

V and J are TRBV7-2 and TRBJ1-4, with D possibly being TRBD1 (5 bases). Germline CDR1 SGHTA, CDR2 FQGNSA. With 5 bases removed from V and 5 bases from J, the gap between germline ends came to 9 bases. The CDR3 spans 13 residues. CDR3 in amino acids: CASSMGLNEKLFF. As DNA, the CDR3 is TGTGCCAGCAGCATGGGACTCAATGAAAAACTGTTTTTT.

The genes are TRBV14 and TRBJ2-3, with 8 bases identical to TRBD1. With 0 bases clipped from V and 8 bases from J, the junction kept 7 bases outside the gene matches. The V gene's germline CDR1 is SGHDN and CDR2 FVKESK. The CDR3 has 15 amino acids. The CDR3 bases are TGTGCCAGCAGCCAAGATCGGACAGGGCGGGTTACGCAGTATTTT. Its protein is CASSQDRTGRVTQYF.

The chain is built from TRBV10-3 and TRBJ2-7; TRBD2 matches at 9 bases. CDR1 and CDR2 (germline): ENHRY, SYGVKD. The CDR3 spans 12 residues. With V trimmed by 10 bases and J by 2 bases, 3 bases remained unmatched. CDR3 nucleotides: TGTGCCACCGGGACTAGCACCTACGAGCAGTACTTC. Residues: CATGTSTYEQYF.

CDR3 in amino acids: CASSLGLAGVNYEQYF. In nucleotides, the CDR3 is TGTGCCAGCAGCTTGGGGCTAGCGGGAGTCAACTACGAGCAGTACTTC. The chain employs TRBV7-6 and TRBJ2-7; 10 bases line up with TRBD2. Looked up from germline, CDR1 is SGHVS and CDR2 is FNYEAQ. The CDR3 is 16 residues long. V lost 3 bases and J lost 3; bases outside the gene matches: 8.

V gene TRBV7-8 combines with J gene TRBJ2-1; TRBD2 agrees at 11 bases. This CDR3 region has 19 residues. V shed 5 bases and J 1 base; nucleotides not matched to a gene: 13. CDR1 and CDR2 (germline): SGHVS, FQNEAQ. CDR3 loop: CASSRIAGGPFSSYNEQFF. The CDR3 DNA reads as TGTGCCAGCAGCCGTATAGCGGGAGGGCCCTTTAGTTCCTACAATGAGCAGTTCTTC. The whole variable domain, remainder taken from reference TRBV7-8 and TRBJ2-1, is GAGVSQSPRYKVAKRGQDVALRCDPISGHVSLFWYQQALGQGPEFLTYFQNEAQLDKSGLPSDRFFAERPEGSVSTLKIQRTQQEDSAVYLCASSRIAGGPFSSYNEQFFGPGTRLTVL.

The chain combines TRBV18 with TRBJ2-5, with D possibly TRBD1 on 6 matching bases. Germline V gene sequence: CDR1 KGHSH, CDR2 LQKENI. The CDR3 runs 15 residues. Trimming took 0 bases from V and 5 from J, leaving 13 bases between them. The CDR3 reads CASSPPRQVKETQYF. The CDR3 DNA reads as TGTGCCAGCTCACCACCGAGACAGGTCAAGGAGACCCAGTACTTC.

The chain uses TRBV11-1 and TRBJ2-1; no clear D gene. This CDR3 has 11 residues. Trimming pared 4 bases from V and 12 bases from J, leaving 10 bases between. Germline-derived CDR1 and CDR2 are SGHAT and FQDESV (reference sequence). For the CDR3, the DNA is TGTGCCAGCAGCTATGGGGTGGGGCAGTTCTTC. Translated, it gives CASSYGVGQFF. Full variable domain (missing parts from reference TRBV11-1 and TRBJ2-1): EAEVAQSPRYKITEKSQAVAFWCDPISGHATLYWYRQILGQGPELLVQFQDESVVDDSQLPKDRFSAERLKGVDSTLKIQPAELGDSAMYLCASSYGVGQFFGPGTRLTVL.

V gene TRBV7-2 combines with J gene TRBJ2-1, with 14 bases that match TRBD2. The CDR3 spans 16 residues. In germline, CDR1 is SGHTA, CDR2 FQGNSA. With V trimmed by 5 bases and J by 9 bases, 9 bases remained unmatched. The CDR3 sequence: CASSTPGLAGVSEQFF. The CDR3 DNA reads TGTGCCAGCAGCACACCGGGACTAGCGGGAGTGAGTGAGCAGTTCTTC. The full variable domain, in which reference TRBV7-2 and TRBJ2-1 provide the parts outside the CDR3, is GAGVSQSPSNKVTEKGKDVELRCDPISGHTALYWYRQSLGQGLEFLIYFQGNSAPDKSGLPSDRFSAERTGGSVSTLTIQRTQQEDSAVYLCASSTPGLAGVSEQFFGPGTRLTVL.

A word on this clone: Other DNA sequences of this sample code for an identical CDR3. The chain recombines TRBV5-1 with TRBJ2-3; D possibly corresponds to TRBD2 (6 bases). V was shortened by 2 bases and J by 4 bases, with 11 bases between the two germline ends. Germline CDR1 SGHRS, CDR2 YFSETQ. The CDR3 is made up of 14 amino acids. This CDR3 reads CASSLAGGPDTQYF. The CDR3 region has the DNA TGCGCCAGCAGCTTAGCGGGCGGGCCAGATACGCAGTATTTT. Using reference TRBV5-1 and TRBJ2-3 for the parts outside the CDR3, the full variable domain is KAGVTQTPRYLIKTRGQQVTLSCSPISGHRSVSWYQQTPGQGLQFLFEYFSETQRNKGNFPGRFSGRQFSNSRSEMNVSTLELGDSALYLCASSLAGGPDTQYFGPGTRLTVL.

This clone has only one observation. The rearrangement uses TRBV6-1 and TRBJ1-1; D unresolved. The ends were cut back, 8 bases at V and 4 bases at J, with 8 bases in the middle. Germline lookup yields CDR1 MNHNS and CDR2 SASEGT. The CDR3 contains 11 residues. The DNA for the CDR3 is TGTGCCAGCGGGAGGGTCACTGAAGCTTTCTTT. This codes for CASGRVTEAFF.

This chain joins TRBV5-1 and TRBJ2-5, with a possible D match to TRBD1 (6 bases). The tail of the sequence fits TRBJ2-7 better, so the J call may be wrong. Germline V lookup: CDR1 SGHRS, CDR2 YFSETQ. The CDR3 has 15 residues. CDR3: CASSLMAGATYEQYF. The CDR3 DNA reads TGCGCCAGCAGCTTGATGGCAGGGGCCACCTACGAGCAGTACTTC.

A few counts support this clone. V gene TRBV7-9 combines with J gene TRBJ1-4, with 7 bases fitting TRBD1. CDR1 and CDR2 from the germline V gene are SEHNR and FQNEAQ (reference sequence). The CDR3 covers 15 residues. V was clipped by 5 bases and J by 5 bases; unmatched bases: 8. The CDR3 here is CASSPYGTVNEKLFF. The CDR3 DNA reads as TGTGCCAGCAGCCCCTACGGGACAGTAAATGAAAAACTGTTTTTT. Full variable domain (missing parts from reference TRBV7-9 and TRBJ1-4): DTGVSQNPRHKITKRGQNVTFRCDPISEHNRLYWYRQTLGQGPEFLTYFQNEAQLEKSRLLSDRFSAERPKGSFSTLEIQRTEQGDSAMYLCASSPYGTVNEKLFFGSGTQLSVL.

The V call is TRBV10-3, the J call TRBJ2-3, with no clear D. The CDR3 spans 13 residues. Between the trimmed V and J ends, which lost 11 bases and 2 bases, there was a span of 14 bases. Germline-derived CDR1 and CDR2 are ENHRY and SYGVKD. This CDR3 reads CAVHLGSTDTQYF. In nucleotides, the CDR3 is TGTGCCGTCCATCTGGGTTCCACAGATACGCAGTATTTT.

There are a few counts of this clone. This rearrangement joins TRBV28 to TRBJ1-5, with 9 bases that match TRBD1. The CDR3 has 15 residues. Germline trimming cut 4 bases from V and 2 bases from J; bases unmatched to any gene: 3. Germline V gives CDR1 MDHEN, CDR2 SYDVKM. Here the CDR3 DNA reads TGTGCCAGCAGTTGGACAGGGGCAGGCAATCAGCCCCAGCATTTT. This codes for CASSWTGAGNQPQHF.

The genes are TRBV5-1 and TRBJ2-2; D ambiguous. V was shortened by 2 bases and J by 5 bases, with 7 bases between the two germline ends. The CDR3 totals 13 residues. In germline, CDR1 is SGHRS, CDR2 YFSETQ. CDR3 residues: CASSFDLTGELFF. CDR3 nucleotide sequence: TGCGCCAGCAGCTTCGATCTAACCGGGGAGCTGTTTTTT.

The CDR3 sequence: CSANAENKQFF. In nucleotides, the CDR3 is TGCAGTGCTAATGCAGAAAATAAGCAGTTCTTC. The chain links TRBV20-1 to TRBJ2-1; D gene ambiguous. Germline CDR1 reads DFQATT; CDR2 reads SNEGSKA (reference sequence). The CDR3 has 11 residues. Trimming took 4 bases from V and 11 from J, leaving 12 bases between them.

The chain uses TRBV30 and TRBJ2-7; possible D gene TRBD2, 5 bases. Trimming left V 6 bases short and J 4 bases short, with 16 bases between. Germline V gene data show CDR1 as GTSNPN and CDR2 as SVGIG (reference sequence). This CDR3 is 13 amino acids long. CDR3 nucleotides: TGTGCCTGCGGTCGAGGGTTTGCGTACGAGCAGTACTTC. Residues: CACGRGFAYEQYF. Variable domain in full (rest from reference TRBV30 and TRBJ2-7): SQTIHQWPATLVQPVGSPLSLECTVEGTSNPNLYWYRQAAGRGLQLLFYSVGIGQISSEVPQNLSASRPQDRQFILSSKKLLLSDSGFYLCACGRGFAYEQYFGPGTRLTVT.